One and the same sample provided the 17 T cell receptor beta chains below, sequenced in a study of T cell repertoires in cytomegalovirus infection. Antigen specificity for these receptors is unknown. From the reads, TCRdb called clonotypes with MiXCR, one entry per CDR3 protein. The data hold 600,000 to 700,000 distinct CDR3 sequences, with approximately 33% observed a single time. The starting material was cultured PBMCs, obtained from culture after CMV antigen stimulation. The receptors originated from a human donor in good health (CMV status not recorded). Some clones in this sample may be carry-over from other donors' samples.

This clonotype was detected a few times. The rearrangement uses TRBV3-1 and TRBJ2-1; tentatively, D is TRBD2 (6 bases). This CDR3 is 18 amino acids long. Looked up from germline, CDR1 is LGHDT and CDR2 is YNNKEL (reference sequence). V dropped 1 base and J dropped 3 bases, with 19 bases sitting between them. CDR3: CASSQGRWGVPGYNEQFF. DNA of the CDR3: TGTGCCAGCAGCCAAGGCCGATGGGGGGTGCCTGGCTACAATGAGCAGTTCTTC.

This clonotype was detected only a few times. The V call is TRBV7-2, the J call TRBJ2-4; 7 bases are a match to TRBD1. The CDR3 consists of 14 residues. Germline V gives CDR1 SGHTA, CDR2 FQGNSA. V gave up 5 bases and J gave up 8 bases; unmatched junction bases: 9. Here the CDR3 reads CASSQGRQGHIQYF. The CDR3 coding sequence is TGTGCCAGCAGCCAAGGTAGACAGGGTCACATTCAGTACTTC.

The J gene is TRBJ1-4, the V gene TRBV19; TRBD1 matches 7 bases. The V and J ends lost 1 base and 6 bases, in that order; junction bases with no gene match: 5. Looked up from germline, CDR1 is LNHDA and CDR2 is SQIVND (reference sequence). This CDR3 contains 15 residues. DNA of the CDR3: TGTGCCAGTAGTATAGCCGGGACAGCAGATGAAAAACTGTTTTTT. Protein sequence: CASSIAGTADEKLFF.

In this sample, this clonotype turned up a few times. The chain links TRBV6-2 or TRBV6-3 to TRBJ2-1; D perhaps matches TRBD1 (6 bases). The germline V gene encodes CDR1 MNHEY and CDR2 SVGEGT. CDR3 size: 16 residues. Trimming pared 5 bases from V and 3 bases from J, leaving 17 bases between. The CDR3 DNA follows: TGTGCCAGCAGTCCCCACAGGGTGGGGAGCTACAATGAGCAGTTCTTC. Protein: CASSPHRVGSYNEQFF.

This clonotype came up a few times. The CDR3 loop is CASSSPAGEPYNEQFF. The CDR3 DNA follows: TGTGCCAGCAGTTCGCCAGCGGGGGAGCCTTACAATGAGCAGTTCTTC. The chain carries TRBV6-1 and TRBJ2-1; TRBD2 matches at 8 bases. The CDR3 has 16 amino acids. The germline V gene has CDR1 MNHNS and CDR2 SASEGT. The J segment lost 4 bases and the V segment lost 5 bases, leaving 10 bases of the junction unmatched.

This chain connects TRBV7-2 to TRBJ2-7; 7 bases map to TRBD1. V lost 1 base to trimming and J lost 2 bases; unmatched junction nucleotides: 5. CDR1 is SGHTA and CDR2 is FQGNSA in the germline V gene. CDR3 length equals 15 residues. In DNA, the CDR3 is TGTGCCAGCAGCTTAGAGGGACAGTCGACCTACGAGCAGTACTTC. Its protein is CASSLEGQSTYEQYF.

The sample holds a few counts of this clonotype. The rearrangement links TRBV7-9 to TRBJ2-2, with 12 bases identical to TRBD2. Trimming took 4 bases from V and 3 from J; bases not matched to a gene: 9. Germline-derived CDR1 and CDR2 are SEHNR and FQNEAQ (reference sequence). This CDR3 is built from 18 residues. CDR3 region: CASSYRNWTSGDTGELFF. CDR3 nucleotides: TGTGCCAGCAGCTATCGAAATTGGACTAGCGGGGACACCGGGGAGCTGTTTTTT.

This clonotype was seen once. This chain uses TRBV27 with TRBJ1-1; D remains unclear. The CDR3 has 13 residues. Trimming took 3 bases from V and 4 from J, leaving 9 bases between them. CDR1 is MNHEY and CDR2 is SMNVEV in the germline V gene (reference sequence). The CDR3 loop is CASSLGFSTEAFF. CDR3 DNA sequence: TGTGCCAGCAGTTTGGGGTTCTCCACTGAAGCTTTCTTT.

This clonotype was found a few times. The chain has TRBV6-2 or TRBV6-3 and TRBJ2-7, with a weak D call TRBD1 (6 bases). CDR1 MNHEY and CDR2 SVGEGT come from the germline V gene. CDR3 length equals 12 residues. Trimming took off 4 bases at V and 4 bases at J, with 8 bases between the two ends. Here the CDR3 DNA reads TGTGCCAGCAGTTGGGGGCTTTACGAGCAGTACTTC. As protein: CASSWGLYEQYF.

The chain recombines TRBV7-6 with TRBJ2-5; D assignment may be TRBD1 or TRBD2 (5 bases each). V gave up 2 bases and J gave up 4 bases, with 11 bases separating them. Germline V gene lookup returns CDR1 SGHVS and CDR2 FNYEAQ. The CDR3 consists of 14 residues. CDR3 nucleotides: TGTGCCAGCAGCTTATTCGGGGCGGGAGAGACCCAGTACTTC. This gives the protein CASSLFGAGETQYF.

This clonotype was recorded once. The rearrangement joins TRBV5-4 to TRBJ1-2; TRBD1 is a possible D gene (5 bases). The CDR3 loop spans 16 amino acids. Germline CDR1 reads SGHNT; CDR2 reads YYREEE (reference sequence). V was trimmed by 0 bases and J by 5 bases, leaving 17 bases between them. The CDR3, as DNA: TGTGCCAGCAGCTTGGGCCCCTCCAGGGCCCGGTATGGCTACACCTTC. Translation: CASSLGPSRARYGYTF.

This clonotype showed up just a few times. This chain links TRBV11-2 with TRBJ1-1; D is uncertain. CDR1 and CDR2 (germline): SGHAT, FQNNGV. Trimming took off 5 bases at V and 0 bases at J, with 10 bases between the two ends. The CDR3 is 14 residues long. Here the CDR3 reads CASSLRIMNTEAFF. Here the CDR3 DNA reads TGTGCCAGCAGCCTACGGATCATGAACACTGAAGCTTTCTTT.

This clonotype was seen at least ten times. This chain uses TRBV7-6 with TRBJ2-1; D may be TRBD1 (6 bases). The length of the CDR3 is 15 residues. Trimming took off 1 base at V and 4 bases at J, with 11 bases between the two ends. The germline V gene has CDR1 SGHVS and CDR2 FNYEAQ. CDR3 sequence (DNA): TGTGCCAGCAGCTTAGACCAGACAGGATACAATGAGCAGTTCTTC. This encodes CASSLDQTGYNEQFF.

This clonotype appeared many times. The chain employs TRBV7-2 and TRBJ2-7; 11 bases agree with TRBD2. Germline assignment: CDR1 SGHTA and CDR2 FQGNSA. The CDR3 consists of 17 residues. V lost 4 bases and J lost 4; bases outside the gene matches: 12. The CDR3 DNA follows: TGTGCCAGCAGCTCCGATACTAGCGGGAGTGATGGATACGAGCAGTACTTC. Translating it yields CASSSDTSGSDGYEQYF.

The chain links TRBV7-2 to TRBJ1-4; D gene ambiguous. Trimming took 1 base from V and 7 from J, leaving 13 bases between them. The CDR3 length is 15 residues. Germline assignment: CDR1 SGHTA and CDR2 FQGNSA. The CDR3 nucleotides are TGTGCCAGCAGCTTAGTTGCTGGCTGGGGTGAAAAACTGTTTTTT. It codes for CASSLVAGWGEKLFF. Combining the CDR3 with reference TRBV7-2 and TRBJ1-4 gives the whole variable domain GAGVSQSPSNKVTEKGKDVELRCDPISGHTALYWYRQSLGQGLEFLIYFQGNSAPDKSGLPSDRFSAERTGGSVSTLTIQRTQQEDSAVYLCASSLVAGWGEKLFFGSGTQLSVL.

This rearrangement joins TRBV19 to TRBJ2-3, with TRBD1 matching over 7 bases. There are 16 residues in the CDR3. J gave up 4 bases and V 4 bases, and 11 bases lay outside the gene matches. The V gene's germline CDR1 is LNHDA and CDR2 SQIVND (reference sequence). The CDR3 loop is CASSKHRGGFADTQYF. The CDR3, as DNA: TGTGCCAGTAGTAAGCACAGGGGTGGTTTCGCAGATACGCAGTATTTT.

This clonotype was detected only a few times. The chain combines TRBV5-4 with TRBJ2-3; TRBD2 agrees at 7 bases. The CDR3 spans 17 residues. Germline V gene data show CDR1 as SGHNT and CDR2 as YYREEE (reference sequence). J lost 0 bases, V lost 4 bases, and 11 bases had no gene match. Written as DNA, the CDR3 is TGTGCCAGCAGCGGGGGGGGGGTAATAGCGAGCACAGATACGCAGTATTTT. Protein: CASSGGGVIASTDTQYF.